Each of the 32 T cell receptor beta chains below was sequenced from the same sample in a study of shared clonotypes between healthy human individuals. TCRdb keeps only in-frame clones here, not all; method: immunoSEQ multiplex PCR. Of about 530,000 clones listed, about 79% are singletons. Sequencing input: PBMCs. Receptors were obtained from a woman aged 40 to 50 in good health. Some clones in this sample may be carry-over from other donors' samples.

The chain has TRBV7-8 and TRBJ2-5; 15 bases line up with TRBD2. From germline, CDR1 is SGHVS and CDR2 FQNEAQ. The CDR3 spans 17 residues. The V and J ends lost 0 bases and 5 bases, in that order; junction bases with no gene match: 4. The CDR3 sequence is CASSLAGLAGGGETQYF. Written as DNA, the CDR3 is TGTGCCAGCAGCTTAGCAGGACTAGCGGGAGGGGGGGAGACCCAGTACTTC.

The rearrangement joins TRBV2 to TRBJ1-5; the D is unclear. Trimming removed 6 bases at V and 4 bases at J, with 10 bases between. This CDR3 region has 13 residues. Per germline, CDR1 SNHLY and CDR2 FYNNEI. The CDR3 DNA follows: TGTGCCAGCAGGGTGAGCCGGAATCAGCCCCAGCATTTT. Protein: CASRVSRNQPQHF.

CDR3 amino acids: CAWSRPGGGEKLFF. CDR3 nucleotides: TGTGCCTGGAGTCGGCCAGGGGGCGGTGAAAAACTGTTTTTT. The rearrangement joins TRBV30 to TRBJ1-4; 8 nucleotides match TRBD1. With 2 bases clipped from V and 7 bases from J, the junction kept 6 bases outside the gene matches. Germline CDR1 is GTSNPN and CDR2 is SVGIG (reference sequence). The CDR3 is made up of 14 amino acids.

The chain joins TRBV19 to TRBJ2-1; the match to TRBD2 covers 7 bases. After removal of 4 bases from V and 6 bases from J, the junction contained 6 bases not matched to a gene. The CDR3 has 14 amino acids. The V gene's germline CDR1 is LNHDA and CDR2 SQIVND (reference sequence). CDR3 sequence: CASSTSAGFNEQFF. CDR3 bases: TGTGCCAGTAGTACCTCAGCGGGGTTCAATGAGCAGTTCTTC.

The chain links TRBV7-8 to TRBJ2-1; D ambiguous. Germline V lookup: CDR1 SGHVS, CDR2 FQNEAQ. V lost 6 bases, J lost 0 bases, and 12 bases lay in between. The CDR3 spans 15 residues. This CDR3 reads CASSSWMSSYNEQFF. CDR3 DNA sequence: TGTGCCAGCAGTTCTTGGATGAGCTCCTACAATGAGCAGTTCTTC.

The chain is built from TRBV6-5 and TRBJ2-7, with TRBD2 as a possible D gene (6 bases). CDR3 size: 14 residues. CDR1 and CDR2 from the germline V gene are MNHEY and SVGAGI. Trimming took off 7 bases at V and 3 bases at J, with 16 bases between the two ends. CDR3 amino acids: CASISGTGFYEQYF. The CDR3 nucleotides read TGTGCCAGCATCTCAGGGACTGGATTCTACGAGCAGTACTTC.

This sequence joins TRBV5-1 and TRBJ2-5; TRBD2 is a possible D gene (6 bases). There are 15 residues in the CDR3. Per the germline V gene, CDR1 is SGHRS and CDR2 is YFSETQ. Trimming cost V 0 bases and J 1 base, with 10 bases left between them. The CDR3: CASSLGGASQETQYF. CDR3 coding DNA: TGCGCCAGCAGCTTGGGCGGGGCTAGCCAAGAGACCCAGTACTTC.

In its sample, this clone was seen a few times. The J gene is TRBJ2-7, the V gene TRBV10-3; 7 positions agree with TRBD1. The CDR3 extends over 13 amino acids. The V gene end was trimmed by 6 bases and the J gene end by 6 bases; junction bases not matched to a gene: 8. Per the germline V gene, CDR1 is ENHRY and CDR2 is SYGVKD. CDR3 protein: CAISPQQGSEQYF. The CDR3 region has the DNA TGTGCCATCAGCCCCCAACAGGGGAGCGAGCAGTACTTC.

This rearrangement joins TRBV25-1 to TRBJ1-2; D might be TRBD1 (6 bases). CDR1 and CDR2 (germline): MGHDK, SYGVNS. The CDR3 is made up of 15 amino acids. Trimming took 2 bases from V and 7 from J, leaving 17 bases between them. The CDR3 DNA reads TGTGCCAGCAGTGAACCGACAGGTCAAAGCCCTGGCTACACCTTC. Protein: CASSEPTGQSPGYTF.

V is TRBV4-3 and J is TRBJ1-2; D is perhaps TRBD1 (5 bases). The germline V gene has CDR1 LGHNA and CDR2 YSLEER. V was cut by 4 bases and J by 3 bases, with 15 bases left in between. This CDR3 has 15 residues. CDR3 sequence: CASSPTVGEYYGYTF. In DNA, the CDR3 is TGCGCCAGCAGCCCAACGGTGGGGGAATACTATGGCTACACCTTC.

The CDR3 is CASSFPGQPNTGELFF. The CDR3 DNA reads TGTGCCAGCAGTTTCCCGGGACAGCCTAACACCGGGGAGCTGTTTTTT. The chain joins TRBV27 to TRBJ2-2; 7 bases agree with TRBD1. The trim removed 3 bases at V and 2 bases at J, leaving 6 bases unmatched. The CDR3 covers 16 residues. CDR1 and CDR2 (germline): MNHEY, SMNVEV (reference sequence).

The chain uses TRBV7-7 and TRBJ2-5; TRBD1 matches at 9 bases. The length of the CDR3 is 17 residues. Germline-derived CDR1 and CDR2 are SSHAT and FNYEAQ (reference sequence). V gave up 5 bases and J gave up 5 bases; unmatched junction bases: 15. CDR3 region: CASSVPPGTGRPETQYF. CDR3 coding DNA: TGTGCCAGCAGCGTCCCCCCCGGGACAGGGCGCCCGGAGACCCAGTACTTC.

This chain connects TRBV6-5 to TRBJ2-1; the D gene is possibly TRBD1 (6 bases). Germline-derived CDR1 and CDR2 are MNHEY and SVGAGI. The length of the CDR3 is 15 residues. V was pared by 5 bases and J by 2 bases, with 13 bases between. CDR3 protein: CASSPTGNAYNEQFF. The CDR3 nucleotides are TGTGCCAGCAGTCCAACAGGGAACGCCTACAATGAGCAGTTCTTC.

Remarks on this clone: The sample holds other DNA sequences that translate to the same CDR3. The chain couples TRBV5-1 to TRBJ1-1, with D perhaps matching TRBD1 (5 bases). V was pared by 4 bases and J by 2 bases, with 9 bases between. Looked up from germline, CDR1 is SGHRS and CDR2 is YFSETQ. CDR3 length equals 13 residues. In DNA form, the CDR3 reads TGCGCCAGCAGCCTTCAGGGTAACACTGAAGCTTTCTTT. Protein product: CASSLQGNTEAFF.

This chain connects TRBV10-3 to TRBJ1-1; D perhaps matches TRBD1 (5 bases). Per the germline V gene, CDR1 is ENHRY and CDR2 is SYGVKD. This CDR3 has 15 residues. Trimming pared 2 bases from V and 4 bases from J, leaving 14 bases between. For the CDR3, the DNA is TGTGCCATCAGTGAGATCCCAGGGTCAGGCACTGAAGCTTTCTTT. Its protein product is CAISEIPGSGTEAFF.

This rearrangement joins TRBV7-6 to TRBJ2-1; D not resolved. V shed 4 bases and J shed 0 bases, with 16 bases lying between them. CDR1 is SGHVS and CDR2 is FNYEAQ in the germline V gene. This CDR3 region has 17 residues. CDR3 loop: CASSSDSYFSSYNEQFF. The CDR3 region has the DNA TGTGCCAGCAGCTCCGACTCTTATTTTAGCTCCTACAATGAGCAGTTCTTC.

The chain combines TRBV10-3 with TRBJ2-1; 10 bases map to TRBD1. The V gene's germline CDR1 is ENHRY and CDR2 SYGVKD. The CDR3 sequence is 13 residues long. Trimming at V came to 4 bases and at J to 7 bases, leaving 1 base not matched to a gene. The CDR3 reads CAISGQGANEQFF. CDR3 DNA: TGTGCCATCAGTGGACAGGGGGCTAATGAGCAGTTCTTC.

The chain is built from TRBV2 and TRBJ2-2; D is ambiguous. Germline CDR1 reads SNHLY; CDR2 reads FYNNEI. Trimming removed 7 bases from V and 0 bases from J, with 6 bases in between. The CDR3 length is 13 residues. CDR3 in amino acids: CASNTANTGELFF. The CDR3 DNA follows: TGTGCCAGCAACACAGCGAACACCGGGGAGCTGTTTTTT.

The chain uses TRBV5-1 and TRBJ2-6; 7 bases line up with TRBD1. The germline CDR1 and CDR2 sequences are SGHRS and YFSETQ. This CDR3 is 16 amino acids long. J gave up 2 bases and V 0 bases, and 2 bases lay outside the gene matches. The DNA for the CDR3 is TGCGCCAGCAGCTTGGAGGGGGCAGCTGGGGCCAACGTCCTGACTTTC. This codes for CASSLEGAAGANVLTF.

This clone was observed a single time. The chain links TRBV11-3 to TRBJ2-3; a possible D gene is TRBD1 (6 bases). The V end was cut by 5 bases, the J end by 1 base, with 16 bases between. Germline V CDR1 and CDR2: SGHNT, YENEEA. The CDR3 is 16 amino acids. The DNA of the CDR3 is TGTGCCAGCAGCCATGAGGGGGTGAGCCGCACAGATACGCAGTATTTT. Its translation is CASSHEGVSRTDTQYF.

V and J are TRBV11-2 and TRBJ2-3, with 8 bases lining up with TRBD1. Germline V gene lookup returns CDR1 SGHAT and CDR2 FQNNGV. The CDR3 totals 17 residues. V shed 1 base, J shed 6 bases, and the junction held 12 bases outside the gene matches. The CDR3 coding sequence is TGTGCCAGCAGCTTAGCCCGAGACAGGGGCCTCCCGGATACGCAGTATTTT. Encoded protein: CASSLARDRGLPDTQYF.

Regarding this clone: This sample includes further DNA sequences coding for the same CDR3. The chain links TRBV28 to TRBJ2-7, with TRBD2 matching over 9 bases. With V trimmed by 7 bases and J by 1 base, 8 bases remained unmatched. This CDR3 region has 15 residues. Germline V gene lookup returns CDR1 MDHEN and CDR2 SYDVKM. In DNA form, the CDR3 reads TGTGCCAGCACCATAGCGGGAGTTGGATCCTACGAGCAGTACTTC. Translation gives CASTIAGVGSYEQYF. Supplemented by reference TRBV28 and TRBJ2-7, the full variable domain reads DVKVTQSSRYLVKRTGEKVFLECVQDMDHENMFWYRQDPGLGLRLIYFSYDVKMKEKGDIPEGYSVSREKKERFSLILESASTNQTSMYLCASTIAGVGSYEQYFGPGTRLTVT.

In the case of this clone: Different DNA sequences within this sample yield the same CDR3. The chain recombines TRBV28 with TRBJ1-2; D possibly corresponds to TRBD1 (5 bases). The CDR3 is 13 amino acids. V was cut by 5 bases and J by 4 bases, with 11 bases left in between. Germline V gene lookup returns CDR1 MDHEN and CDR2 SYDVKM. The CDR3 DNA reads TGTGCCAGCAGTCTAGCGGGGGGCTATGGCTACACCTTC. It specifies CASSLAGGYGYTF.

The chain carries TRBV5-1 and TRBJ2-2; D may be TRBD1 or TRBD2 (5 bases each). The V gene's germline CDR1 is SGHRS and CDR2 YFSETQ. V was trimmed by 6 bases and J by 5 bases, leaving 14 bases between them. The CDR3 contains 14 residues. This CDR3 reads CASKPGPTTGELFF. Here the CDR3 DNA reads TGCGCCAGCAAGCCGGGACCCACTACCGGGGAGCTGTTTTTT.

CDR3 in amino acids: CASSPPRGDNTGELFF. CDR3 coding DNA: TGTGCCAGCAGCCCCCCTAGGGGGGACAACACCGGGGAGCTGTTTTTT. This chain links TRBV7-3 with TRBJ2-2; the D gene could be TRBD1 or TRBD2 (6 bases each). The V and J ends lost 5 bases and 2 bases respectively, with 15 bases between them. Looked up from germline, CDR1 is SGHTA and CDR2 is FQGTGA. The CDR3 is 16 residues long.

The genes are TRBV27 and TRBJ2-3, with unresolved D. Germline loops: CDR1 MNHEY, CDR2 SMNVEV (reference sequence). V was pared by 2 bases and J by 2 bases, with 5 bases between. This CDR3 spans 13 amino acids. For the CDR3, the DNA is TGTGCCAGCAGTTTAGTTACCACAGATACGCAGTATTTT. Protein sequence: CASSLVTTDTQYF.

The V gene is TRBV28, the J gene TRBJ2-2, with D possibly called TRBD1 or TRBD2 (6 bases each). CDR1 and CDR2 (germline): MDHEN, SYDVKM. V lost 5 bases and J lost 8, with 18 bases in between. The CDR3 spans 15 residues. The DNA of the CDR3 is TGTGCCAGCAGTCCCTCCGCAGGGGAGGAAGGGGAGCTGTTTTTT. It encodes CASSPSAGEEGELFF.

This chain joins TRBV5-1 and TRBJ2-2; 8 nucleotides align to TRBD2. Germline V gene data show CDR1 as SGHRS and CDR2 as YFSETQ. J gave up 5 bases and V 1 base, and 10 bases lay outside the gene matches. The CDR3 spans 17 residues. CDR3 nucleotide sequence: TGCGCCAGCAGCTTGTCGGGACTAGGGGTTCCTACCGGGGAGCTGTTTTTT. Its protein is CASSLSGLGVPTGELFF.

This sequence joins TRBV28 and TRBJ2-7; 9 bases are a match to TRBD1. V lost 5 bases and J lost 6; bases outside the gene matches: 14. CDR1 is MDHEN, CDR2 SYDVKM, per germline. The CDR3 extends over 16 amino acids. CDR3 nucleotide sequence: TGTGCCAGCAGTCCCCCGGGACAGGGCCTCCTCGGCGAGCAGTACTTC. Its protein is CASSPPGQGLLGEQYF.

This rearrangement joins TRBV4-1 to TRBJ1-1; possible D gene TRBD1, 5 bases. The germline gives CDR1 MGHRA, CDR2 YSYEKL. The CDR3 is made up of 15 amino acids. Trimming cost V 1 base and J 2 bases, with 11 bases left between them. CDR3 region: CASSQVDQGNTEAFF. As DNA, the CDR3 is TGCGCCAGCAGCCAAGTTGACCAGGGTAACACTGAAGCTTTCTTT.

CDR3 coding DNA: TGTGCCAGCAGTGTTCCCTTCTCCTACAATGAGCAGTTCTTC. Encoded protein: CASSVPFSYNEQFF. This chain connects TRBV28 to TRBJ2-1; D call uncertain. V lost 5 bases and J 0 bases, leaving 8 bases between the germline ends. Germline CDR1 and CDR2: MDHEN and SYDVKM. There are 14 residues in the CDR3.

This clone turned up a few times. This chain links TRBV2 with TRBJ2-5; a weak D match, TRBD2 (6 bases). This CDR3 has 14 residues. V lost 6 bases, J lost 1 base, and 12 bases lay in between. The germline V gene has CDR1 SNHLY and CDR2 FYNNEI. The CDR3 loop reads CASRELTSQETQYF. The CDR3 DNA reads TGTGCCAGCAGAGAGCTGACTAGCCAAGAGACCCAGTACTTC.